This is a list of T cell receptor beta chains from one sample in a study of control samples from healthy donors and cancer patients. TCRdb's copy holds only in-frame clones and misses some; the assay was immunoSEQ multiplex PCR. The sample has some 100,000 clones, around 88% seen once. Sequencing input: blood. The source of these receptors is a woman aged 50 to 65 in good health. Each CDR3 is given with its conserved first and last residue. A D gene is named only where the DNA matches it firmly. Some rows have no size entry. The others give once, few or many, or a class for an expanded clone.

v_gene	abundance	j_gene	d_gene	CDR3aa	CDR3nt
TRBV19	.	TRBJ1-2	.	CDRRCLGYTF	TGTGACCGCCGGTGCTTGGGCTACACCTTC
TRBV19	.	TRBJ1-1	.	CASSIAGNTNTEAFF	TGTGCCAGTAGTATAGCGGGAAATACCAACACTGAAGCTTTCTTT
TRBV5-6	.	TRBJ2-7	.	CASSRWAESSYEQYF	TGTGCCAGCAGCCGATGGGCGGAATCGTCCTACGAGCAGTACTTC
TRBV7-2	.	TRBJ2-2	TRBD1	CASRKTGVNTGELFF	TGTGCCAGCCGAAAAACAGGGGTGAACACCGGGGAGCTGTTTTTT
TRBV6-5	.	TRBJ2-7	.	CASTEDRSYGQYF	TGTGCCAGCACCGAAGACAGATCCTACGGGCAGTACTTC
TRBV29-1	.	TRBJ2-2	.	CSVVVVVGRAGELFF	TGCAGCGTTGTCGTCGTGGTTGGCCGAGCTGGGGAGCTGTTTTTT
TRBV18	.	TRBJ2-2	.	CASSPPNTGELFF	TGTGCCAGCTCACCCCCGAACACCGGGGAGCTGTTTTTT
TRBV2	.	TRBJ1-1	.	CASSRQENTEAFF	TGTGCCAGCAGTCGGCAGGAGAACACTGAAGCTTTCTTT
TRBV6-4	once	TRBJ2-1	.	CASSAWRGSEQFF	TGTGCCAGCAGTGCTTGGAGGGGAAGTGAGCAGTTCTTC
TRBV7-9	.	TRBJ1-1	.	CASSSWDLLEAFF	TGTGCCAGCAGCTCATGGGATCTGTTAGAAGCTTTCTTT
TRBV11-2	.	TRBJ1-5	TRBD1	CASSPGQGQPQHF	TGTGCCAGCAGCCCGGGACAGGGACAGCCCCAGCATTTT
TRBV24-1	.	TRBJ1-2	TRBD1	CATSDGQGGYTF	TGTGCCACCAGTGACGGACAGGGCGGCTACACCTTC
TRBV24-1	.	TRBJ1-1	TRBD1	CATSQGGDTEAFF	TGTGCCACCAGCCAGGGGGGGGACACTGAAGCTTTCTTT
TRBV9	.	TRBJ2-3	.	CASSTTFTSTDTQYF	TGTGCCAGCAGCACTACCTTTACTAGCACAGATACGCAGTATTTT
TRBV18	once	TRBJ1-1	.	CASSPRQLNTEAFF	TGTGCCAGCTCACCACGGCAGTTGAACACTGAAGCTTTCTTT
TRBV7-2	.	TRBJ1-5	TRBD1	CASSPQGASNQPQHF	TGTGCCAGCAGCCCACAGGGGGCGAGCAATCAGCCCCAGCATTTT
TRBV7-9	.	TRBJ2-5	.	CASIDGETQYF	TGTGCCAGCATCGATGGGGAGACCCAGTACTTC
TRBV11-2	.	TRBJ1-2	.	CASSLGIDNYGYTF	TGTGCCAGCAGCCTGGGGATAGATAACTATGGCTACACCTTC
TRBV27	few	TRBJ2-1	.	CASSLVLSSYNEQFF	TGTGCCAGCAGTTTAGTCTTGAGCTCCTACAATGAGCAGTTCTTC
TRBV5-4	.	TRBJ2-1	.	CASSLGAWNEQFF	TGTGCCAGCAGCTTAGGGGCCTGGAATGAGCAGTTCTTC
TRBV19	.	TRBJ1-2	TRBD1	CASTLGEGAEGYTF	TGTGCCAGTACCCTCGGGGAGGGGGCGGAAGGCTACACCTTC
TRBV5-4	.	TRBJ2-3	.	CASSPDPDGNTQYF	TGTGCCAGCAGCCCCGACCCTGATGGGAATACGCAGTATTTT
TRBV5-1	.	TRBJ1-6	.	CASSPRAVGSAPLHF	TGCGCCAGCAGCCCCCGTGCGGTGGGGTCGGCACCCCTCCACTTT
TRBV2	once	TRBJ2-7	.	CASSRERGYEQYF	TGTGCCAGCAGTCGGGAGCGCGGATACGAGCAGTACTTC
TRBV6-1	once	TRBJ2-7	.	CASSDDSRRSYEQYF	TGTGCCAGCAGTGATGATAGCCGCAGATCCTACGAGCAGTACTTC
TRBV19	.	TRBJ1-1	.	CASRNDLWGGAEAFF	TGTGCCAGTAGGAACGATTTGTGGGGGGGGGCTGAAGCTTTCTTT
TRBV6-5	.	TRBJ2-3	.	CASSYGQSTDTQYF	TGTGCCAGCAGTTACGGTCAGTCGACAGATACGCAGTATTTT
TRBV5-1	.	TRBJ2-6	.	CASSLATRGQLKRMAGANVLTF	TGCGCCAGCAGCTTGGCCACCCGCGGACAGCTTAAAAGGATGGCTGGGGCCAACGTCCTGACTTTC
TRBV5-1	.	TRBJ1-2	.	CASSLVGRVGGYTF	TGCGCCAGCAGCTTGGTGGGCAGGGTGGGCGGCTACACCTTC
TRBV15	.	TRBJ1-2	TRBD1	CATSGRGTGNYGYTF	TGTGCCACCAGCGGGAGGGGGACAGGTAACTATGGCTACACCTTC
TRBV5-1	once	TRBJ2-7	TRBD1	CASSSGQYYEQYF	TGCGCCAGCAGCTCGGGACAGTACTACGAGCAGTACTTC
TRBV5-6	.	TRBJ2-5	.	CASSLAHSRETQYF	TGTGCCAGCAGCTTGGCCCACAGTCGAGAGACCCAGTACTTC
TRBV18	.	TRBJ2-1	.	CASSPEGFDEQFF	TGTGCCAGCTCACCGGAGGGGTTCGATGAGCAGTTCTTC
TRBV29-1	.	TRBJ2-1	.	CSVGAARVNNEQFF	TGCAGCGTTGGGGCTGCGCGGGTTAACAATGAGCAGTTCTTC
TRBV27	.	TRBJ1-1	.	CASRTGRGEAFF	TGTGCCAGCAGGACAGGTCGCGGGGAAGCTTTCTTT
TRBV24-1	few	TRBJ2-2	.	CATSVGGHGTGELFF	TGTGCCACCAGTGTAGGCGGCCACGGCACCGGGGAGCTGTTTTTT
TRBV6-5	.	TRBJ2-5	.	CASSLRDGETQYF	TGTGCCAGCAGTTTGAGGGACGGAGAGACCCAGTACTTC
TRBV7-2	.	TRBJ2-5	.	CASSSNGVQAGTQYF	TGTGCCAGCAGCTCCAATGGCGTCCAAGCGGGGACCCAGTACTTC
TRBV7-2	.	TRBJ2-2	.	CASSLGTYTGELFF	TGTGCCAGCAGCTTAGGGACATACACCGGGGAGCTGTTTTTT
TRBV6-1	.	TRBJ1-1	.	CASSEIGGTNTEAFF	TGTGCCAGCAGTGAAATTGGGGGGACCAACACTGAAGCTTTCTTT
TRBV13	.	TRBJ1-1	.	CASSLEGRVTEAFF	TGTGCCAGCAGCTTAGAAGGCAGGGTCACTGAAGCTTTCTTT
TRBV11-2	.	TRBJ1-1	TRBD1	CASSPRTGVFNTEAFF	TGTGCCAGCAGCCCCCGGACAGGGGTATTTAACACTGAAGCTTTCTTT
TRBV24-1	.	TRBJ2-1	.	CATSDRGSSYNEQFF	TGTGCCACCAGTGATCGGGGGAGCTCCTACAATGAGCAGTTCTTC
TRBV29-1	.	TRBJ1-3	.	CSATSPGVGNTIYF	TGCAGCGCCACGAGTCCGGGAGTCGGAAACACCATATATTTT
TRBV12-5	.	TRBJ1-1	.	CASGFPQVRAFF	TGTGCTAGTGGTTTCCCACAGGTCCGGGCTTTCTTT
TRBV5-6	few	TRBJ2-7	.	CASSLISQGQYF	TGTGCCAGCAGCTTGATCTCCCAGGGGCAGTACTTC
TRBV18	.	TRBJ2-5	.	CASSQTTSFQETQYF	TGTGCCAGCTCCCAAACCACTAGTTTCCAAGAGACCCAGTACTTC
TRBV6-1	.	TRBJ2-7	TRBD1	CASSEDRVAYEQYF	TGTGCCAGCAGCGAAGACAGGGTTGCGTACGAGCAGTACTTC
TRBV28	.	TRBJ1-1	.	CASSLLRGAVKAFF	TGTGCCAGCAGTTTATTACGCGGGGCGGTGAAAGCTTTCTTT
TRBV9	.	TRBJ2-2	.	CASSVEQGHTGELFF	TGTGCCAGCAGCGTAGAACAGGGTCACACCGGGGAGCTGTTTTTT
TRBV2	.	TRBJ1-5	.	CASSAEGTAQPQHF	TGTGCCAGCAGTGCAGAGGGTACTGCTCAGCCCCAGCATTTT
TRBV7-9	.	TRBJ2-2	TRBD2	CASSVKREITGELFF	TGTGCCAGCAGCGTTAAGCGGGAGATAACCGGGGAGCTGTTTTTT
TRBV5-6	.	TRBJ1-1	.	CASSLLTTANTEAFF	TGTGCCAGCAGCCTACTGACGACCGCGAACACTGAAGCTTTCTTT
TRBV11-3	.	TRBJ1-3	.	CASSSGLSGNTIYF	TGTGCCAGCAGCTCCGGACTTTCTGGAAACACCATATATTTT
TRBV30	.	TRBJ1-5	.	CAYAGDPRGQPQHF	TGTGCCTATGCAGGGGACCCTCGAGGTCAGCCCCAGCATTTT
TRBV6-5	.	TRBJ1-5	.	CASRGGGNQPQHF	TGTGCCAGCAGGGGGGGAGGCAATCAGCCCCAGCATTTT
TRBV19	once	TRBJ1-1	.	CASKPGWGESNTEAFF	TGTGCCAGTAAACCCGGGTGGGGGGAGAGCAACACTGAAGCTTTCTTT
TRBV5-6	.	TRBJ1-4	.	CASSLIGGRGEKLFF	TGTGCCAGCAGTCTGATCGGGGGGCGAGGGGAAAAACTGTTTTTT
TRBV27	.	TRBJ1-2	TRBD1	CASSAWTGENYGYTF	TGTGCCAGCAGTGCATGGACAGGGGAAAACTATGGCTACACCTTC
TRBV18	.	TRBJ1-5	TRBD1	CASSPGTGVGPQHF	TGTGCCAGCTCACCCGGGACAGGGGTTGGGCCCCAGCATTTT